This paragraph covers one T cell receptor beta chain sequence. Its target is unknown. Other DNA sequences within the sample encode an identical CDR3. The source of the sample is a study of cytomegalovirus exposure and HLA in healthy donors. Study-level information: Across about 400 genotyped donors, 81% landed in the Caucasian-associated ancestry cluster. Broader study findings: The study listed 150 to 200 cytomegalovirus-associated TCR beta chains. Researchers reported in a later analysis that common viral pathogens appeared linked to several top clusters.

Primers for the PCR totalled 60 Vbeta and 13 Jbeta. The table came from immunoSEQ multiplex PCR; TCRdb's copy has only in-frame clones and leaves some out. This sample has roughly 99,000 clones, with less than 85% found just once. V dropped 7 bases and J dropped 0 bases, with 12 bases sitting between them. The CDR3 runs to 15 residues. Germline V gene lookup returns CDR1 SNHLY and CDR2 FYNNEI. Among the donors, all were healthy bone marrow donors. Input material: PBMCs. The sequence derives from a male donor in good health and CMV-seronegative. The chain uses TRBV2 and TRBJ1-4; D is possibly TRBD1 (5 bases). CDR3 sequence reads: CASNNRPTTNEKLFF. The CDR3 bases are TGTGCCAGCAATAACAGGCCTACAACTAATGAAAAACTGTTTTTT.